A single count supports the clone carrying this T cell receptor (beta chain). Antigen specificity is unknown. TCRdb called the reads again in MiXCR, with one record for every CDR3 protein. Of around 570,000 distinct CDR3 sequences in the sample, around 40% were seen once. This record comes from a study of T cell repertoires in cytomegalovirus infection. The V segment lost 1 base and the J segment 14 bases; nucleotides outside the gene matches: 10. This CDR3 spans 14 amino acids. The V gene's germline CDR1 is LGHNA and CDR2 YSLEER. This clonotype originated in a human donor in good health (CMV status not recorded). Some clones in this sample may be carry-over from other donors' samples. Sequencing was performed on cultured PBMCs, taken from culture after CMV antigen stimulation. The gene calls are TRBV4-3 and TRBJ2-3, with 9 bases fitting TRBD1. For the CDR3, the DNA is TGCGCCAGCAGCCAAGTACTCGCCGGGACAGGGCTGTATTTT. Translated: CASSQVLAGTGLYF.